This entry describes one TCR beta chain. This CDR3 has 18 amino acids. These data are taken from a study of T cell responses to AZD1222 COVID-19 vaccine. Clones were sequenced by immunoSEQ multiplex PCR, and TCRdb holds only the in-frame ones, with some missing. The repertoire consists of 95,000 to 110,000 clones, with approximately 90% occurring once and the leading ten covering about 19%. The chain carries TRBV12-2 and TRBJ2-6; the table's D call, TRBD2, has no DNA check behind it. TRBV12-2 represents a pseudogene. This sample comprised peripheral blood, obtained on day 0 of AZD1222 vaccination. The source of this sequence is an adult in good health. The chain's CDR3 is CASRRRLTPQSRANVLTF. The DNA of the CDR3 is TGTGCAAGTCGCAGACGTTTGACTCCACAAAGTCGGGCCAACGTCCTGACTTTC.